This entry concerns a single T cell receptor beta chain. What it binds is unknown. This record belongs to a study of monozygotic twins with inflammatory bowel disease. Notes on the study in general: Researchers reported no repertoire similarity difference between concordant and discordant twins, possibly from limited power.

Investigators extracted total RNA from whole blood and did not sort T cells. UMIs bearing a 6-nucleotide sample barcode were added through template switching. Reanalyzing the 5' RACE reads, TCRdb keeps one entry per CDR3 protein, without DNA. This specimen shows about 300,000 distinct CDR3 sequences; the ten leading clones hold less than 6.5%. This TCR was sampled from a human donor with ulcerative colitis or Crohn's disease, or a healthy co-twin of an affected twin (not recorded which). Sequencing was done on a sample of blood.

This CDR3 is CAISGRADYEQYF. The V gene is TRBV10-3, the J gene TRBJ2-7; the TCRdb call, TRBD2, lacks DNA for checking. The germline V gene has CDR1 ENHRY and CDR2 SYGVKD. This CDR3 is 13 amino acids long.